Listed below are T cell receptor beta chains from one sample, sequenced in a study of cytomegalovirus exposure and HLA in healthy donors. Assay: immunoSEQ multiplex PCR; the TCRdb copy retains only in-frame clones and omits some. The repertoire has about 160,000 clones, about 86% of them found once; the top ten carry 5% to 7%. Sequencing was performed on PBMCs. The receptors come from a woman in her 30s in good health and CMV-seronegative. Each CDR3 is given with its conserved first and last residue. The D gene is left open where the match is weak. Clone size is not always given. Where it is, it says once, few, many or a class for expanded clones.

D	V	J	size	CDR3	DNA
NA	TRBV11-2	TRBJ2-1	NA	CASSFSVFTGPEQFF	TGTGCCAGCAGCTTTTCCGTCTTCACAGGGCCAGAGCAGTTCTTC
TRBD2	TRBV27	TRBJ2-7	NA	CASSPSSGGRTYEQYF	TGTGCCAGCAGTCCCTCTAGCGGGGGGCGAACCTACGAGCAGTACTTC
NA	TRBV6-4	TRBJ2-1	NA	CASSAGSLPNEQFF	TGTGCCAGCAGCGCGGGATCACTCCCAAATGAGCAGTTCTTC
TRBD1	TRBV5-1	TRBJ1-4	NA	CASSFNLQQGAGEKLFF	TGCGCCAGCAGCTTCAACCTCCAACAGGGGGCGGGTGAAAAACTGTTTTTT
NA	TRBV2	TRBJ1-4	few	CASMINEKLFF	TGTGCCAGCATGATAAATGAAAAACTGTTTTTT
NA	TRBV29-1	TRBJ2-7	NA	CSAIGRSSYEQYF	TGCAGCGCAATTGGGAGGAGCTCCTACGAGCAGTACTTC
TRBD1	TRBV9	TRBJ2-5	NA	CASSYLGTAKETQYF	TGTGCCAGCAGCTATCTTGGGACAGCAAAAGAGACCCAGTACTTC
TRBD2	TRBV11-1	TRBJ2-1	NA	CASSLGGRAFVAEQFF	TGTGCCAGCAGCTTAGGCGGGAGGGCATTCGTGGCTGAGCAGTTCTTC
NA	TRBV18	TRBJ2-3	NA	CASSPKADTQYF	TGTGCCAGCTCACCAAAAGCAGATACGCAGTATTTT
NA	TRBV27	TRBJ1-2	NA	CASRTARNYGYTF	TGTGCCAGCAGGACAGCCCGGAACTATGGCTACACCTTC
NA	TRBV15	TRBJ2-7	NA	CATSRGDRYEQYF	TGTGCCACCAGCAGAGGTGATAGGTACGAGCAGTACTTC
NA	TRBV7-6	TRBJ2-7	NA	CASSLEGTPTYEQYF	TGTGCCAGCAGCTTAGAAGGGACGCCCACCTACGAGCAGTACTTC
TRBD2	TRBV28	TRBJ2-5	NA	CASSFSGRKVGETQYF	TGTGCCAGCAGTTTTAGCGGGAGAAAAGTGGGAGAGACCCAGTACTTC
NA	TRBV6-1	TRBJ1-1	NA	CASSAPEGRGAFF	TGTGCCAGCAGTGCCCCCGAAGGGCGTGGAGCTTTCTTT
TRBD2	TRBV2	TRBJ2-7	NA	CASGLAPLEQYF	TGTGCCAGCGGACTAGCCCCCCTGGAGCAGTACTTC
NA	TRBV6-6	TRBJ2-7	once	CASSYSGSGVSYEQYF	TGTGCCAGCAGTTACTCCGGTTCGGGGGTCTCCTACGAGCAGTACTTC
NA	TRBV5-1	TRBJ2-7	NA	CASSEEGLRGAEQYF	TGCGCCAGCAGCGAGGAAGGGCTTCGGGGGGCCGAGCAGTACTTC
NA	TRBV5-8	TRBJ2-1	few	CASSPLLGQDEQFF	TGTGCCAGCAGCCCTTTGCTGGGGCAGGATGAGCAGTTCTTC
TRBD1	TRBV6-6	TRBJ1-5	NA	CASSYQGQAPNQPQHF	TGTGCCAGCAGTTACCAAGGACAGGCCCCGAATCAGCCCCAGCATTTT
NA	TRBV19	TRBJ2-4	NA	CASSIIVHRESKNIQYF	TGTGCCAGTAGTATTATAGTGCACAGGGAATCCAAAAACATTCAGTACTTC
NA	TRBV28	TRBJ2-7	once	CASMPRGWGSEQYF	TGTGCCAGCATGCCGCGCGGTTGGGGTAGCGAGCAGTACTTC
NA	TRBV28	TRBJ2-7	NA	CASSDIGPSYEQYF	TGTGCCAGCAGTGACATCGGGCCCTCCTACGAGCAGTACTTC
NA	TRBV28	TRBJ2-7	NA	CASSPTEGPYEQYF	TGTGCCAGCAGCCCTACCGAGGGACCATACGAGCAGTACTTC
NA	TRBV6-5	TRBJ2-7	NA	CASTSGVDSKREQYF	TGTGCCAGCACCTCGGGGGTGGACTCAAAGCGGGAGCAGTACTTC
TRBD2	TRBV5-1	TRBJ2-2	NA	CASSLKAGDLGELFF	TGCGCCAGCAGCTTAAAAGCGGGAGATCTTGGGGAGCTGTTTTTT
NA	TRBV7-6	TRBJ2-6	NA	CASSLIPTGGLGASGANVLTF	TGTGCCAGCAGCTTGATCCCCACAGGAGGGTTAGGGGCGTCTGGGGCCAACGTCCTGACTTTC
NA	TRBV11-2	TRBJ2-7	NA	CASSPRGSSYEQYF	TGTGCCAGCAGTCCCCGAGGCAGCTCCTACGAGCAGTACTTC
NA	TRBV19	TRBJ2-6	NA	CASSSTRVNSGANVLTF	TGTGCCAGTAGTTCTACCCGGGTCAACTCTGGGGCCAACGTCCTGACTTTC
NA	TRBV7-8	TRBJ1-5	once	CASSLVSQGSQPQHF	TGTGCCAGCAGCTTAGTGTCGCAGGGAAGTCAGCCCCAGCATTTT
NA	TRBV28	TRBJ1-1	NA	CASSPHKNTEAFF	TGTGCCAGCAGCCCACATAAGAACACTGAAGCTTTCTTT
TRBD2	TRBV19	TRBJ2-3	NA	CASSMGRGLTDTQYF	TGTGCCAGTAGTATGGGGCGGGGGTTAACAGATACGCAGTATTTT
TRBD2	TRBV7-9	TRBJ2-3	NA	CAMRGASTDTQYF	TGTGCCATGCGGGGGGCCAGCACAGATACGCAGTATTTT
TRBD2	TRBV27	TRBJ2-1	NA	CASSLPGGGAYNEQFF	TGTGCCAGCAGTTTACCCGGGGGGGGAGCTTACAATGAGCAGTTCTTC
NA	TRBV7-6	TRBJ2-3	NA	CASSWPLGGSSTDTQYF	TGTGCCAGCAGCTGGCCTTTGGGGGGATCTAGCACAGATACGCAGTATTTT
TRBD1	TRBV9	TRBJ2-3	NA	CASSTMTGDTQYF	TGTGCCAGCAGCACTATGACAGGGGATACGCAGTATTTT
TRBD1	TRBV5-6	TRBJ2-2	NA	CASSRLGTGSTGELFF	TGTGCCAGCAGCCGCCTAGGGACAGGAAGCACCGGGGAGCTGTTTTTT
TRBD1	TRBV2	TRBJ1-5	NA	CASSGQGDQPQHF	TGTGCCAGCAGTGGTCAGGGGGATCAGCCCCAGCATTTT
TRBD2	TRBV27	TRBJ2-1	NA	CASSYGTSGEINEQFF	TGTGCCAGCAGTTATGGGACTAGCGGAGAGATAAATGAGCAGTTCTTC
TRBD1	TRBV7-3	TRBJ2-6	NA	CASSAMPDRAGANVLTF	TGTGCCAGCAGCGCAATGCCAGACAGGGCTGGGGCCAACGTCCTGACTTTC
NA	TRBV4-1	TRBJ2-5	once	CASSQDGGGSETQYF	TGCGCCAGCAGCCAAGATGGAGGGGGTTCAGAGACCCAGTACTTC
NA	TRBV5-4	TRBJ2-2	few	CASSPGVSTGELFF	TGTGCCAGCAGCCCCGGAGTCTCCACCGGGGAGCTGTTTTTT
NA	TRBV15	TRBJ1-3	once	CATNQDRLSGNTIYF	TGTGCCACCAACCAGGACAGACTCTCTGGAAACACCATATATTTT
TRBD1	TRBV5-1	TRBJ2-7	NA	CASSLAGTGKLYEQYF	TGCGCCAGCAGCTTGGCCGGGACAGGCAAACTCTACGAGCAGTACTTC
NA	TRBV27	TRBJ1-5	NA	CASSTRQDNQPQHF	TGTGCCAGCAGTACCCGACAGGACAATCAGCCCCAGCATTTT
TRBD1	TRBV5-1	TRBJ1-6	NA	CASSPGGIRNSPLHF	TGCGCCAGCAGCCCAGGGGGCATTCGTAATTCACCCCTCCACTTT
TRBD1	TRBV7-2	TRBJ1-1	once	CASSFRGWDTEAFF	TGTGCCAGCAGCTTCAGGGGGTGGGACACTGAAGCTTTCTTT
TRBD2	TRBV4-1	TRBJ2-5	once	CASSQLGLAGGETQYF	TGCGCCAGCAGCCAACTGGGACTAGCGGGAGGCGAGACCCAGTACTTC
TRBD2	TRBV23-1	TRBJ2-7	NA	CASSLRGPGGLAGGAYEQYF	TGCGCCAGCAGTCTTAGGGGACCCGGCGGACTAGCGGGAGGGGCCTACGAGCAGTACTTC
TRBD1	TRBV5-4	TRBJ2-7	few	CASSPGQSYEQYF	TGTGCCAGCAGCCCGGGACAGAGTTACGAGCAGTACTTC
TRBD1	TRBV10-3	TRBJ2-3	NA	CAISALGGRTDTQYF	TGTGCCATCAGTGCGTTAGGGGGCCGTACAGATACGCAGTATTTT
NA	TRBV7-9	TRBJ1-2	NA	CASSAENYGYTF	TGTGCCAGCAGCGCCGAGAACTATGGCTACACCTTC
TRBD1	TRBV9	TRBJ2-7	NA	CASSAGTGLSYEQYF	TGTGCCAGCAGCGCCGGGACAGGTTTAAGCTACGAGCAGTACTTC
TRBD1	TRBV25-1	TRBJ1-3	NA	CASRQGVDTIYF	TGTGCCAGCAGACAGGGGGTAGACACCATATATTTT
TRBD1	TRBV28	TRBJ1-2	NA	CASSPGTGGGSVGYTF	TGTGCCAGCAGTCCAGGGACAGGGGGCGGGTCGGTCGGCTACACCTTC
NA	TRBV9	TRBJ2-2	NA	CASSTRSSNTGELFF	TGTGCCAGCAGCACCCGGTCCTCGAACACCGGGGAGCTGTTTTTT